The 3 T cell receptor beta chains in this list originate from one sample, sequenced in a study of cytomegalovirus exposure and HLA in healthy donors. PCR amplification relied on 60 Vbeta primers (plus 13 Jbeta primers). The protocol was immunoSEQ multiplex PCR, while the TCRdb copy is restricted to in-frame clones and leaves out a portion. The data contain 100,000 to 150,000 clones, around four fifths of them singletons. Material for sequencing was PBMCs. These TCRs come from a middle-aged woman in good health and CMV-seropositive.

CDR3 sequence reads: CASSNRQGPRQPQHF. In DNA form, the CDR3 reads TGTGCCAGCAGTAACAGACAGGGCCCAAGGCAGCCCCAGCATTTT. The genes are TRBV6-1 and TRBJ1-5; TRBD1 aligns across 7 bases. In germline, CDR1 is MNHNS, CDR2 SASEGT. The V and J ends lost 5 bases and 7 bases, in that order; junction bases with no gene match: 11. The CDR3 consists of 15 residues.

V usage is TRBV27 and J usage is TRBJ2-7; 9 nucleotides match TRBD2. V lost 5 bases to trimming and J lost 6 bases; unmatched junction nucleotides: 11. The CDR3 has 15 residues. Germline CDR1 reads MNHEY; CDR2 reads SMNVEV (reference sequence). CDR3: CASSPTRPTSGEQYF. The CDR3 nucleotides read TGTGCCAGCAGTCCCACCCGCCCGACTAGCGGCGAGCAGTACTTC.

This chain connects TRBV2 to TRBJ1-1, with D unresolved. V was clipped by 4 bases and J by 1 base, with 7 bases between them. Germline CDR1 SNHLY, CDR2 FYNNEI. The CDR3 consists of 13 residues. CDR3 coding DNA: TGTGCCAGCAGTGGAGGCCCGAACACTGAAGCTTTCTTT. Translation gives CASSGGPNTEAFF.